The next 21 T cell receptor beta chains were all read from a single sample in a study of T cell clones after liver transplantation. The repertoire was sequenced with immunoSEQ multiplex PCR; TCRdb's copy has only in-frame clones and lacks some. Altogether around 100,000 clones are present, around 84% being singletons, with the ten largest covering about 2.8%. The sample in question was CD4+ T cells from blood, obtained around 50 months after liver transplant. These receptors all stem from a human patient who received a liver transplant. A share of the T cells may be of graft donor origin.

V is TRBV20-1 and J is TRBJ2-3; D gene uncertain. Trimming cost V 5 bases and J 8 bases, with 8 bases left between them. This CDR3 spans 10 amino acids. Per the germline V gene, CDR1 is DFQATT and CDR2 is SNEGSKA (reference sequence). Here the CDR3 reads CSASKGTQYF. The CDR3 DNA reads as TGCAGTGCTTCGAAGGGTACGCAGTATTTT.

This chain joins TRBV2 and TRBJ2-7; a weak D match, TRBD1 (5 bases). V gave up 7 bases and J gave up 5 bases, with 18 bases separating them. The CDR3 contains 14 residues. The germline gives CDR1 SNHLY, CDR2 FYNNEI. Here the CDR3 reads CASNSRGQGNEQYF. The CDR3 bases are TGTGCCAGCAATTCAAGGGGCCAAGGCAACGAGCAGTACTTC.

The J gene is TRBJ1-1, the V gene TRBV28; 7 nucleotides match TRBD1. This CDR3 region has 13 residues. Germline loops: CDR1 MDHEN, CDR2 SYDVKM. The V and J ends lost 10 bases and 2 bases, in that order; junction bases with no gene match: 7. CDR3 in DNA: TGTGCCATCCAGACAGGGCTAAACACTGAAGCTTTCTTT. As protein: CAIQTGLNTEAFF.

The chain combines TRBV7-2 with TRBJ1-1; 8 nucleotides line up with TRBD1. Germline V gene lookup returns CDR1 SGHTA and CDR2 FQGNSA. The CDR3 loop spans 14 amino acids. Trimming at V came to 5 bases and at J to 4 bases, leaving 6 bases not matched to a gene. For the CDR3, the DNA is TGTGCCAGCAGCGTCCCAGGGGGCATCACTGAAGCTTTCTTT. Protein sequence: CASSVPGGITEAFF.

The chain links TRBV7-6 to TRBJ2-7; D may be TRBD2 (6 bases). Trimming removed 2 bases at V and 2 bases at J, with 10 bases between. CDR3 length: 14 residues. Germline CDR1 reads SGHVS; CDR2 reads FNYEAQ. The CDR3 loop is CASSLSGSTYEQYF. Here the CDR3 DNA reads TGTGCCAGCAGCTTATCCGGGAGTACCTACGAGCAGTACTTC.

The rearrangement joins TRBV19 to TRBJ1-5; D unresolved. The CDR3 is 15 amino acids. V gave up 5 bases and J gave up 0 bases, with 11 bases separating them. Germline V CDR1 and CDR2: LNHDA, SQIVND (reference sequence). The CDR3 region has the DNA TGTGCCAGTAGTGGAGGGAGAGTTAGCAATCAGCCCCAGCATTTT. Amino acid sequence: CASSGGRVSNQPQHF.

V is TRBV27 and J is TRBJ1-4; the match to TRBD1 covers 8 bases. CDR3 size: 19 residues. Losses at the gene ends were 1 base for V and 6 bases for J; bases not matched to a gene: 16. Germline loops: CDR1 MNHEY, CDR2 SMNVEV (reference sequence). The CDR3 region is CASSLYAGGSSETYEKLFF. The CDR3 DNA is TGTGCCAGCAGTTTATACGCAGGGGGCTCTTCCGAGACTTATGAAAAACTGTTTTTT.

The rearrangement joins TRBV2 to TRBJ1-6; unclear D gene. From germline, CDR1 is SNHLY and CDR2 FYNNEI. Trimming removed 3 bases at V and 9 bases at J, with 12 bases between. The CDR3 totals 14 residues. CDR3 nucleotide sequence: TGTGCCAGCAGTGACTTCGGACCACCTTCACCCCTCCACTTT. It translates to CASSDFGPPSPLHF. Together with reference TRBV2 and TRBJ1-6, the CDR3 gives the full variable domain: EPEVTQTPSHQVTQMGQEVILRCVPISNHLYFYWYRQILGQKVEFLVSFYNNEISEKSEIFDDQFSVERPDGSNFTLKIRSTKLEDSAMYFCASSDFGPPSPLHFGNGTRLTVT.

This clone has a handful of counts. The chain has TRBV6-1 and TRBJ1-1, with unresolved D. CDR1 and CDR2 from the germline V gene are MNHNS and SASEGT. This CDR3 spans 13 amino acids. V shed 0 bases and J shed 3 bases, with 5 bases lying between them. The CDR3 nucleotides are TGTGCCAGCAGTGAAGCGGGAGACACTGAAGCTTTCTTT. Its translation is CASSEAGDTEAFF.

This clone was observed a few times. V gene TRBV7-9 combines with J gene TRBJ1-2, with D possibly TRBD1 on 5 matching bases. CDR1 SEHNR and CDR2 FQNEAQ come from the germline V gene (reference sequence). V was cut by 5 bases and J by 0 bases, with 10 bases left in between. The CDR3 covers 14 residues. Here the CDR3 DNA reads TGTGCCAGCAGCCCGACAGTCTCTAACTATGGCTACACCTTC. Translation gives CASSPTVSNYGYTF. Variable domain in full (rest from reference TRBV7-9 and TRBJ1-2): DTGVSQNPRHKITKRGQNVTFRCDPISEHNRLYWYRQTLGQGPEFLTYFQNEAQLEKSRLLSDRFSAERPKGSFSTLEIQRTEQGDSAMYLCASSPTVSNYGYTFGSGTRLTVV.

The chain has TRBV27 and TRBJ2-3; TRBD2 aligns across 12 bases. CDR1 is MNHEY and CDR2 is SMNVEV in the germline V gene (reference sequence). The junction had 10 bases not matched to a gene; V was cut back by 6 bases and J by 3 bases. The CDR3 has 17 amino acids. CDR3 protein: CASRGGLAGGYTDTQYF. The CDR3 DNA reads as TGTGCCAGCAGGGGAGGGCTAGCGGGAGGGTATACAGATACGCAGTATTTT.

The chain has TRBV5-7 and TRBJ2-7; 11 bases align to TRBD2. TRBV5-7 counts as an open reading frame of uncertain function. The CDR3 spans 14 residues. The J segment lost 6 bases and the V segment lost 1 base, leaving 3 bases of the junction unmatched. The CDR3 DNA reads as TGTGCCAGCAGCTTGCCGCTAGCGGGGGGCGAGCAGTACTTC. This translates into CASSLPLAGGEQYF.

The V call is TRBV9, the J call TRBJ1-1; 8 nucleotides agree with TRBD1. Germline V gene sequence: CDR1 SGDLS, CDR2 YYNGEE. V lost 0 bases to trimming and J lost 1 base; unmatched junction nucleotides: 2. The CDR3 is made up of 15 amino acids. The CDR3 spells CASSVAQGANTEAFF. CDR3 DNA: TGTGCCAGCAGCGTAGCCCAGGGGGCGAACACTGAAGCTTTCTTT.

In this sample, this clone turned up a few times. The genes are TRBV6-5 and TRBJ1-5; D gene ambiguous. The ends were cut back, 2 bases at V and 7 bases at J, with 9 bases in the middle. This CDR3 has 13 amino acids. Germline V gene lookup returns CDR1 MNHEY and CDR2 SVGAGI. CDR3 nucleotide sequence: TGTGCCAGCAGTTACGGAGGTAAACAGCCCCAGCATTTT. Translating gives CASSYGGKQPQHF.

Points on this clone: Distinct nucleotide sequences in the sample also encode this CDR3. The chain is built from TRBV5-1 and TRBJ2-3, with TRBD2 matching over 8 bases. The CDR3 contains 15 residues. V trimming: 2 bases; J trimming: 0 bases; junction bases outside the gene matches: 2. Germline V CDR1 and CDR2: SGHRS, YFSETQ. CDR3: CASSLVAGSTDTQYF. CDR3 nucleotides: TGCGCCAGCAGCTTAGTAGCGGGGAGCACAGATACGCAGTATTTT. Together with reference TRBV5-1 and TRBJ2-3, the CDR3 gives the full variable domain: KAGVTQTPRYLIKTRGQQVTLSCSPISGHRSVSWYQQTPGQGLQFLFEYFSETQRNKGNFPGRFSGRQFSNSRSEMNVSTLELGDSALYLCASSLVAGSTDTQYFGPGTRLTVL.

The CDR3 spells CASSLGRVETQYF. The CDR3, as DNA: TGTGCCAGCAGCTTAGGCAGGGTAGAGACCCAGTACTTC. The rearrangement links TRBV7-3 to TRBJ2-5; perhaps TRBD1 as D (5 bases). The germline V and J ends were trimmed by 2 bases and 4 bases, with 8 bases remaining between them. From germline, CDR1 is SGHTA and CDR2 FQGTGA. The CDR3 has 13 amino acids.

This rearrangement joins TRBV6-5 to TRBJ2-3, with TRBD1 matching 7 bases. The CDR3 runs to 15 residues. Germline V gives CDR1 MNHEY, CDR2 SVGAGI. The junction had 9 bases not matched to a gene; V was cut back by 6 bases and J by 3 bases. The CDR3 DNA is TGTGCCAGCAGCCTTCTCGGGACAGATACAGATACGCAGTATTTT. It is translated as CASSLLGTDTDTQYF.

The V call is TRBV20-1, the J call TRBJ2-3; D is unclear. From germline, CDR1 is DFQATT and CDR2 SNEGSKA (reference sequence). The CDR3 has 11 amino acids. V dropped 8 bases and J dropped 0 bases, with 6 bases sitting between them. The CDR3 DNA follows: TGCAGTCCGACTAGCACAGATACGCAGTATTTT. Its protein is CSPTSTDTQYF.

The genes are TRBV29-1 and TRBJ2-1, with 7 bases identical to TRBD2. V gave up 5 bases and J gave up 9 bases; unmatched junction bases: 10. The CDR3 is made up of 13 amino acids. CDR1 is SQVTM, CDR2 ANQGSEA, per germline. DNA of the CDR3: TGCAGCGTTAATAAGGGTCTAGCGGTTGAGCAGTTCTTC. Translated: CSVNKGLAVEQFF.

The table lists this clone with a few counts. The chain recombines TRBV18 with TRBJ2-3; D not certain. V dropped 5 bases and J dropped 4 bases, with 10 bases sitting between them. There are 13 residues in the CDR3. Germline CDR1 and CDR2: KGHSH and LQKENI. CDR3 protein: CASSALVSDTQYF. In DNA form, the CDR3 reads TGTGCCAGCTCAGCCTTAGTCTCAGATACGCAGTATTTT.

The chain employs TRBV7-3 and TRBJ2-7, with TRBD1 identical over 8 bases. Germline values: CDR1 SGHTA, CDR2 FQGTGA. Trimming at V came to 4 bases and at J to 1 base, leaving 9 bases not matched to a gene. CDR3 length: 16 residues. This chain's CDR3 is CASSSPRTGLSYEQYF. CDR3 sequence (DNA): TGTGCCAGCAGCTCCCCTCGGACAGGGCTTTCCTACGAGCAGTACTTC.